The 14 T cell receptor beta chains below were found in one sample sequenced in a study of OX40 agonist ivuxolimab in advanced cancers. Libraries were prepared by immunoSEQ multiplex PCR; TCRdb keeps only in-frame clonotypes and omits some of them. The sample holds around 66,000 clones, roughly 90% seen once. Sequenced here: CD4+ or CD8+ T cells sorted from blood, sampled in a trial of the OX40 agonist ivuxolimab. These receptor sequences come from an adult with an advanced solid tumor such as melanoma, head and neck, liver or kidney cancer.

This rearrangement joins TRBV5-1 to TRBJ1-2; D gene unclear. The CDR3 totals 15 residues. The V end was cut by 1 base, the J end by 8 bases, with 18 bases between. Germline V gene lookup returns CDR1 SGHRS and CDR2 YFSETQ. The CDR3 DNA follows: TGCGCCAGCAGCTTGTACCCTCCTGATCCCTCCGGCTACACCTTC. Translation: CASSLYPPDPSGYTF.

CDR3 sequence reads: CASSGQGATDTQYF. CDR3 nucleotides: TGCGCCAGCAGCGGACAGGGGGCCACAGATACGCAGTATTTT. The V call is TRBV10-1, the J call TRBJ2-3, with 11 bases that match TRBD1. J was trimmed by 2 bases and V by 6 bases; bases with no gene match: 1. Looked up from germline, CDR1 is WNHNN and CDR2 is SYGVQD (reference sequence). This CDR3 region has 14 residues.

This chain links TRBV5-4 with TRBJ2-7; 9 nucleotides agree with TRBD1. Trimming removed 7 bases from V and 3 bases from J; junction bases left unmatched: 2. The CDR3 is 12 amino acids. CDR1 and CDR2 from the germline V gene are SGHNT and YYREEE (reference sequence). CDR3 protein: CASGQGSYEQYF. The CDR3 bases are TGTGCCAGCGGACAGGGGAGCTACGAGCAGTACTTC.

V usage is TRBV19 and J usage is TRBJ1-1; TRBD1 might be the D (5 bases). The CDR3 contains 14 residues. Germline CDR1 and CDR2: LNHDA and SQIVND (reference sequence). Trimming took off 5 bases at V and 1 base at J, with 11 bases between the two ends. As DNA, the CDR3 is TGTGCCAGTAGTTTCGGGACGGGGAACACTGAAGCTTTCTTT. This gives the protein CASSFGTGNTEAFF.

This chain joins TRBV19 and TRBJ2-1; 16 positions agree with TRBD2. This CDR3 is built from 17 residues. The trim removed 8 bases at V and 0 bases at J, leaving 4 bases unmatched. The germline CDR1 and CDR2 sequences are LNHDA and SQIVND (reference sequence). CDR3 DNA sequence: TGTGCCAGTTCGGGACTAGCGGGGGGGCACTCCTACAATGAGCAGTTCTTC. Translating it yields CASSGLAGGHSYNEQFF.

The genes are TRBV14 and TRBJ2-2; TRBD1 is a possible D gene (6 bases). The V end was cut by 4 bases, the J end by 1 base, with 16 bases between. Germline V gene data show CDR1 as SGHDN and CDR2 as FVKESK. CDR3 size: 17 residues. CDR3 coding DNA: TGTGCCAGCAGCCTGGGTTTTTTGGGACAGAACACCGGGGAGCTGTTTTTT. Its protein is CASSLGFLGQNTGELFF.

The CDR3 spells CASSQPGQGIGELFF. The CDR3 DNA is TGCGCCAGCAGCCAACCGGGACAGGGAATCGGGGAGCTGTTTTTT. The rearrangement joins TRBV4-1 to TRBJ2-2; TRBD1 matches 9 bases. The V gene's germline CDR1 is MGHRA and CDR2 YSYEKL. This CDR3 region has 15 residues. V lost 2 bases, J lost 7 bases, and 5 bases stayed unmatched.

The chain employs TRBV6-1 and TRBJ1-1, with unresolved D. The CDR3 runs 13 residues. Germline CDR1 is MNHNS and CDR2 is SASEGT. Trimming removed 7 bases at V and 4 bases at J, with 13 bases between. CDR3 coding DNA: TGTGCCAGCAACTTAGGGATAGGCACTGAAGCTTTCTTT. It yields the protein CASNLGIGTEAFF.

The rearrangement links TRBV6-5 to TRBJ1-1; a weak D match, TRBD1 (5 bases). V was shortened by 7 bases and J by 8 bases, with 17 bases between the two germline ends. The CDR3 runs 13 residues. The V gene's germline CDR1 is MNHEY and CDR2 SVGAGI. The CDR3 nucleotides read TGTGCCAGCACATCCGATGGGACGGTCGAAGCTTTCTTT. Residues: CASTSDGTVEAFF.

The chain carries TRBV7-9 and TRBJ2-3; unclear D gene. V lost 6 bases and J lost 5, with 6 bases in between. CDR1 is SEHNR, CDR2 FQNEAQ, per germline (reference sequence). This CDR3 contains 11 residues. CDR3 loop: CASRLVDTQYF. In nucleotides, the CDR3 is TGTGCCAGCAGACTTGTAGATACGCAGTATTTT. Full variable domain (remainder filled in from reference TRBV7-9 and TRBJ2-3): DTGVSQNPRHKITKRGQNVTFRCDPISEHNRLYWYRQTLGQGPEFLTYFQNEAQLEKSRLLSDRFSAERPKGSFSTLEIQRTEQGDSAMYLCASRLVDTQYFGPGTRLTVL.

The chain joins TRBV6-6 to TRBJ1-4; D gene unclear. The CDR3 is made up of 12 amino acids. Germline V gives CDR1 MNHNY, CDR2 SVGAGI (reference sequence). The V end was cut by 2 bases, the J end by 2 bases, with 0 bases between. DNA for the CDR3: TGTGCCAGCAGTTACACTAATGAAAAACTGTTTTTT. Translated: CASSYTNEKLFF.

The sample holds a few counts of this clone. J is TRBJ1-2 and V is TRBV7-9; no clear D. Germline-derived CDR1 and CDR2 are SEHNR and FQNEAQ (reference sequence). With 1 base removed from V and 6 bases from J, the gap between germline ends came to 6 bases. The CDR3 loop spans 12 amino acids. In nucleotides, the CDR3 is TGTGCCAGCAGCTTAGGGGTGGATGGCTACACCTTC. It encodes CASSLGVDGYTF.

The CDR3 region is CASSPGLSTSTDTQYF. CDR3 nucleotides: TGTGCCAGCAGCCCTGGACTTTCCACTAGCACAGATACGCAGTATTTT. The V and J genes are TRBV9 and TRBJ2-3; TRBD2 might be the D (5 bases). CDR3 size: 16 residues. V gave up 4 bases and J gave up 0 bases, with 15 bases separating them. Looked up from germline, CDR1 is SGDLS and CDR2 is YYNGEE. The whole variable domain, filled in from reference TRBV9 and TRBJ2-3, reads DSGVTQTPKHLITATGQRVTLRCSPRSGDLSVYWYQQSLDQGLQFLIQYYNGEERAKGNILERFSAQQFPDLHSELNLSSLELGDSALYFCASSPGLSTSTDTQYFGPGTRLTVL.

This clone was picked up one time. This sequence joins TRBV15 and TRBJ1-5, with no clear D. The CDR3 extends over 12 amino acids. V lost 3 bases, J lost 5 bases, and 5 bases lay in between. Germline CDR1 LNHNV, CDR2 YYDKDF (reference sequence). The CDR3 reads CATSSQDQPQHF. In nucleotides, the CDR3 is TGTGCCACCAGCAGTCAGGATCAGCCCCAGCATTTT.